The rows below give T cell receptor beta chains drawn from one sample of a study of OX40 agonist ivuxolimab in advanced cancers. The method was immunoSEQ multiplex PCR; TCRdb's version includes in-frame clones alone and lacks a portion of them. The sample holds around 40,000 clones, more than 75% seen once. This specimen consisted of CD4+ or CD8+ T cells sorted from blood, obtained in a trial of the OX40 agonist ivuxolimab. The origin of the receptors is an adult with an advanced solid tumor such as melanoma, head and neck, liver or kidney cancer. CDR3s include the opening cysteine and the closing phenylalanine or tryptophan. Each record gives: D gene, V gene, clone size, J gene, CDR3 DNA, CDR3 protein. D genes are given only for firm matches. Expanded clones are given a class, and other clones once, few, many or no size at all.

>TRBD1|TRBV7-2|once|TRBJ1-2
TGTGCCAGCAGCCCACAGGGGACTTCTAACTATGGCTACACCTTC
CASSPQGTSNYGYTF
>TRBD1|TRBV2|.|TRBJ1-2
TGTGCCAGCAGTGTTTCGGACAGGGGCTACACCTTC
CASSVSDRGYTF
>.|TRBV13|.|TRBJ1-2
TGTGCCAGCAGCTTAGAACGGAACTATGGCTACACCTTC
CASSLERNYGYTF
>.|TRBV13|.|TRBJ2-1
TGTGCCAGCAGCTCGCCATCCGGGACTGACAACTACAATGAGCAGTTCTTC
CASSSPSGTDNYNEQFF
>.|TRBV9|.|TRBJ2-3
TGTGCCAGCAGCGTGGGCCCCCCCGGGATAAATACGCAGTATTTT
CASSVGPPGINTQYF
>.|TRBV21-1|.|TRBJ2-7
TGTGCCAGCAGCAAGATTAGGCAGGGGTCTTGCGAGCAGTACTTC
CASSKIRQGSCEQYF
>.|TRBV30|.|TRBJ2-1
TGTGCCTGGAGTCGAGGAAACCATGAGCAGTTCTTC
CAWSRGNHEQFF
>.|TRBV6-5|.|TRBJ1-5
TGTGCCAGCAAACCGGGTCCCGGAGGTCAGCCCCAGCATTTT
CASKPGPGGQPQHF
>.|TRBV7-2|.|TRBJ2-1
TGTGCCAGCAGCTTAGCTCGCAGCAGCTCCTACAATGAGCAGTTCTTC
CASSLARSSSYNEQFF
>.|TRBV6-1|.|TRBJ2-4
TGTGCCAGCAGTGAACCTAGCGACATTCAGTACTTC
CASSEPSDIQYF
>TRBD1|TRBV2|.|TRBJ1-5
TGTGCCAGCAGTGAGTTAGGGACAGGGCTATTCAATCAGCCCCAGCATTTT
CASSELGTGLFNQPQHF
>.|TRBV6-6|once|TRBJ1-1
TGTGCCAGCACGGTGGACACAACGAACACTGAAGCTTTCTTT
CASTVDTTNTEAFF
>.|TRBV2|few|TRBJ1-1
TGTGCCAGCAGCGTAGATGCTAAGGACAGTCAAAAGACTGAAGCTTTCTTT
CASSVDAKDSQKTEAFF
>.|TRBV7-2|.|TRBJ2-5
TGTGCCAGCAGCTTAAGCCCGTCGGGCGAGACCCAGTACTTC
CASSLSPSGETQYF
>TRBD1|TRBV5-1|.|TRBJ1-1
TGCGCCAGCAGCTGGACCGGGACAGTGAACACTGAAGCTTTCTTT
CASSWTGTVNTEAFF
>.|TRBV10-3|.|TRBJ2-3
TGTGCCATCCGACCCGGCTCAGATACGCAGTATTTT
CAIRPGSDTQYF
>.|TRBV7-2|.|TRBJ2-7
TGTGCCAGCAGCGCGACGGCTTACGAGCAGTACTTC
CASSATAYEQYF
>TRBD2|TRBV9|.|TRBJ2-5
TGTGCCAGCAGCGTAGGGCTAGCGGGGGGGCCGGGCCAAGAGACCCAGTACTTC
CASSVGLAGGPGQETQYF
>TRBD1|TRBV6-1|.|TRBJ1-1
TGTGCCAGCACTTCGGGACAGTCCAACACTGAAGCTTTCTTT
CASTSGQSNTEAFF
>.|TRBV18|.|TRBJ2-7
TGTGCCAGCTCACTTCCGGGACCGCGGCGCTACGAGCAGTACTTC
CASSLPGPRRYEQYF
>.|TRBV27|.|TRBJ2-7
TGTGCCAGCAGTTTATCCCCAGACAGTGCCTACGAGCAGTACTTC
CASSLSPDSAYEQYF
>.|TRBV27|.|TRBJ1-1
TGTGCCAGCAGGCTCCGGAAACAGGGATCGGGCACTGAAGCTTTCTTT
CASRLRKQGSGTEAFF
>.|TRBV5-1|.|TRBJ2-4
TGCGCCAGCAGCTATGATGGGAACATTCAGTACTTC
CASSYDGNIQYF
>.|TRBV9|.|TRBJ2-1
TGTGCCAGCAGTCCTGGCAGCCAACTTTACAATGAGCAGTTCTTC
CASSPGSQLYNEQFF
>.|TRBV11-2|.|TRBJ2-3
TGTGCCAGCGGCACCTACTATAGCACAGATACGCAGTATTTT
CASGTYYSTDTQYF
>.|TRBV2|once|TRBJ2-7
TGTGCCATCCGGGGACAAAGGGGTTACGAGCAGTACTTC
CAIRGQRGYEQYF
>TRBD2|TRBV11-3|.|TRBJ2-3
TGTGCCAGCAGCAGCGGGACTAGCGGGAGGGCAGATACGCAGTATTTT
CASSSGTSGRADTQYF
>.|TRBV4-2|.|TRBJ2-6
TGTGCCAGCAGCCAAGATTTCGTAAGGTCCTCTGGGGCCAACGTCCTGACTTTC
CASSQDFVRSSGANVLTF
>.|TRBV19|.|TRBJ2-2
TGTGCCAGTAGCATAGGGACAAGCACCGGGGAGCTGTTTTTT
CASSIGTSTGELFF
>.|TRBV19|.|TRBJ1-5
TGTGCCAGTAGTATTACTATGGGTAGTCAGCCCCAGCATTTT
CASSITMGSQPQHF
>.|TRBV7-9|.|TRBJ1-3
TGTGCCAGCAGCGATCCCCCTGTCTTTACAGGCGACTCTGGAAACACCATATATTTT
CASSDPPVFTGDSGNTIYF
>.|TRBV7-9|.|TRBJ2-2
TGTGCCAGCAGCTTAGGTACAGGCTACACCGGGGAGCTGTTTTTT
CASSLGTGYTGELFF
>.|TRBV7-9|.|TRBJ1-6
TGTGCCAGATGTATCGGGCAAGGCCATAATTCACCCCTCCACTTT
CARCIGQGHNSPLHF
>.|TRBV4-3|.|TRBJ2-3
TGCGCCAGCAGCCAAGATAGGGCTAAGCAGTATTTT
CASSQDRAKQYF
>.|TRBV18|.|TRBJ2-5
TGTGCCAGCTCACCAGATTCCTCTGGGCTGACCTTAACCCAGTACTTC
CASSPDSSGLTLTQYF
>TRBD1|TRBV6-6|few|TRBJ1-5
TGTGCCAGCAGATTCCGACAGGGGGCCTATCAGCCCCAGCATTTT
CASRFRQGAYQPQHF
>TRBD2|TRBV30|few|TRBJ2-3
TGTGCCTGGAGTAAGAGGGCGGGGGGAAGCACAGATACGCAGTATTTT
CAWSKRAGGSTDTQYF
>TRBD1|TRBV6-1|.|TRBJ1-5
TGTGCCAGCAGTCCTGGGACAGCTAACAATCAGCCCCAGCATTTT
CASSPGTANNQPQHF
>TRBD1|TRBV7-8|few|TRBJ1-5
TGTGCCAGCAATCCGGGACAGCACAATCAGCCCCAGCATTTT
CASNPGQHNQPQHF
>.|TRBV7-8|.|TRBJ1-1
TGTGCCAGCAGCTCACAGGGAGGTCACACTGAAGCTTTCTTT
CASSSQGGHTEAFF
>.|TRBV20-1|.|TRBJ1-2
TGCAGTGCTAGTAGTTACGATGGCTACACCTTC
CSASSYDGYTF
>TRBD1|TRBV28|.|TRBJ2-1
TGTGCCAGCAATTGGGGGACAGGGCGTAATGAGCAGTTCTTC
CASNWGTGRNEQFF
>TRBD1|TRBV7-6|.|TRBJ1-1
TGTGCCAGCAGAGACTTGGACAGGGAAGGTGAAGCTTTCTTT
CASRDLDREGEAFF
>.|TRBV4-1|.|TRBJ2-3
TGCGCCAGCAGCCACCAAGACTTATTCGTGGCAGATACGCAGTATTTT
CASSHQDLFVADTQYF
>.|TRBV6-5|.|TRBJ1-6
TGTGCCAGCAGTTTTTCGACTACGACGGAAAATTCACCCCTCCACTTT
CASSFSTTTENSPLHF
>TRBD2|TRBV7-9|once|TRBJ2-1
TGTGCCAGCAGCTGGGGAGCTAGCGGGGGATTAAATGAGCAGTTCTTC
CASSWGASGGLNEQFF
>.|TRBV9|.|TRBJ2-7
TGTGCCAGCAGCGTAGGCGGGGACCACGAGCAGTACTTC
CASSVGGDHEQYF
>TRBD1|TRBV7-6|.|TRBJ1-4
TGTGCCAGCAGCTTAGGAGTTGCAGGGGGCTCTGAAAAACTGTTTTTT
CASSLGVAGGSEKLFF
>.|TRBV7-9|.|TRBJ2-7
TGTGCCAGCAGCTTTGGGGGTGCCTACGAGCAGTACTTC
CASSFGGAYEQYF
>.|TRBV28|once|TRBJ2-1
TGTGCCAGCAGTTTGCCGGCTTACAATGAGCAGTTCTTC
CASSLPAYNEQFF
>.|TRBV7-2|.|TRBJ2-1
TGTGCCAGCAGCCCTGGGTTGAATGAGCAGTTCTTC
CASSPGLNEQFF
>.|TRBV14|.|TRBJ1-2
TGTGCCAGCAGCCAAGTAGATAGGGCGAGCTATGGCTACACCTTC
CASSQVDRASYGYTF
>.|TRBV5-4|.|TRBJ2-7
TGTGCCAGCAACCGATGGAGGGGGAGCTCCTACGAGCAGTACTTC
CASNRWRGSSYEQYF
>TRBD1|TRBV5-8|.|TRBJ1-5
TGTGCCAGCAGCCCCGGACAGGGGGCAATAGCAAATCAGCCCCAGCATTTT
CASSPGQGAIANQPQHF
>TRBD2|TRBV5-1|.|TRBJ2-1
TGCGCCAGCAGCTCGACTAGCGGCTCCTACAATGAGCAGTTCTTC
CASSSTSGSYNEQFF
>.|TRBV5-5|.|TRBJ2-3
TGTGCCAGCAGCTCCCGTGTAGGCACAGATACGCAGTATTTT
CASSSRVGTDTQYF
>.|TRBV28|.|TRBJ2-2
TGTGCCAGCAGTTCCCCCCCGGGGACCGGGGAGCTGTTTTTT
CASSSPPGTGELFF